The present T cell receptor beta chain was sequenced within a study of blood T cell repertoires in COVID-19. Study overall: Acute and convalescent COVID-19 specimens originated in the United States, Italy and Spain.

Here immunoSEQ multiplex PCR was the method, and the copy in TCRdb shows in-frame clones only, minus some. The table records around 230,000 clones, 80% to 90% of them present only once. V dropped 4 bases and J dropped 5; count of bases not matched to a gene: 5. This CDR3 is 15 amino acids long. The V gene's germline CDR1 is WSHSY and CDR2 SAAADI. Allocation to cohorts depended on clinical history reported by the participants. The chain joins TRBV10-2 to TRBJ1-6; TRBD1 matches 7 bases. The TCR was taken from a woman in her thirties or forties with acute COVID-19. What was sequenced was PBMCs or T cells enriched from blood (not recorded which). The CDR3 spells CASSGLTGNNSPLHF. The CDR3 bases are TGCGCCAGCAGTGGCCTGACAGGGAATAATTCACCCCTCCACTTT.